This T cell receptor (beta chain) was sequenced for a study of shared clonotypes between healthy human individuals. Study results and caveats: Blood alone was sampled, and tissue repertoires likely differ. Shared across a handful of donors were around 5% of the naive CD4 clonotypes.

The V gene's germline CDR1 is LNHNV and CDR2 YYDKDF (reference sequence). The CDR3 is made up of 18 amino acids. V lost 1 base to trimming and J lost 0 bases, with 13 bases between them. Evenly divided among several immunoSEQ plates was the genomic DNA of each subset. The assay was immunoSEQ multiplex PCR, and TCRdb's table has in-frame clones only and misses some. The sample lists 2 million to 2.5 million clones, approximately 94% seen once, with around 0.13% in the top ten. A word on this clone: The antigen remains undetermined.

Division of CD4+ cells produced a CD45RA+ naive subset and a CD45RA-negative memory subset. The sequence was obtained from a man aged 18 to 29 in good health. The chain employs TRBV15 and TRBJ1-6, with no clear D. Sequencing was carried out using naive CD4+ T cells sorted from blood. Subset reported: CD45RA+ positively selected. The chain's CDR3 is CATSRARPSSSYNSPLHF. CDR3 in DNA: TGTGCCACCAGCAGAGCCAGACCCTCGAGCTCCTATAATTCACCCCTCCACTTT.